Sequencing of this TCR beta chain was carried out in a study of cytomegalovirus exposure and HLA in healthy donors. The V gene lost 5 bases and the J gene lost 7 bases, with 17 bases spanning the gap. Germline V gene lookup returns CDR1 SGHVS and CDR2 FQNEAQ. The CDR3 is made up of 14 amino acids. Separate from the roughly 720-subject first cohort was the approximately 120-subject validation cohort, to which the donors belonged. Data came from immunoSEQ multiplex PCR; TCRdb stores just in-frame clones and leaves some out. This sample has more than 140,000 clones, with around 90% found just once. This clone has just a few counts.

Sequencing was performed on PBMCs. This chain joins TRBV7-8 and TRBJ1-1; D perhaps matches TRBD1 (6 bases). The clonotype originates from a young woman in good health and CMV-seropositive. CDR3 residues: CASSARTALIEAFF. CDR3 bases: TGTGCCAGCAGCGCCCGGACAGCACTCATTGAAGCTTTCTTT.